This T cell receptor beta chain was identified during a study of shared clonotypes between healthy human individuals. The table came from immunoSEQ multiplex PCR; TCRdb's copy has only in-frame clones and leaves some out. The top ten clones hold roughly 1.7% of a sample with around 1,900,000 clones, roughly 95% of them seen once. CD45RO-negative CD8 cells positively selected for CCR7 made up the naive population, which excluded terminally differentiated effector memory CD45RA+ cells. The CDR3 covers 15 residues. V lost 2 bases and J 0 bases, leaving 10 bases between the germline ends. Looked up from germline, CDR1 is MNHEY and CDR2 is SMNVEV (reference sequence).

The sequence was collected from a man younger than 30 in good health. Some clones in this sample may be carry-over from other donors' samples. The chain joins TRBV27 to TRBJ1-1; D is possibly TRBD1 (6 bases). Sequences were obtained from naive CD8+ T cells from PBMCs. CDR3 loop: CASSLVQGMNTEAFF. In DNA, the CDR3 is TGTGCCAGCAGTTTAGTCCAGGGGATGAACACTGAAGCTTTCTTT.